The clone carrying this TCR beta chain was seen at least ten times. The antigen remains undetermined. This specimen comes from a study of blood T cells in healthy people across ages. Combining a sample-barcoded 5' primer with a J-beta primer mix, a second PCR ran for roughly 7 to 12 cycles. TCRdb re-called the 5' RACE reads with MiXCR, one entry per CDR3 protein. The data contain approximately 800,000 distinct CDR3 sequences, roughly 53% of them seen just once; the ten biggest clones take up approximately 41%. Trimming stripped 5 bases from V and 4 bases from J, with 15 bases between. The CDR3 runs 15 residues. Germline values: CDR1 SGHVS, CDR2 FQNEAQ. Roughly 9.2 milliliters was the volume of peripheral blood drawn from each donor. Total RNA extracted from each sample amounted to at least 6 micrograms. Study outcomes and limitations: In older individuals, TCR beta diversity per million T cells was lower, falling roughly linearly with age. Strongly correlated with naive T cell percentage was TCR beta diversity.

Sequenced sample: blood. The receptor was isolated from a man older than 75 in good health. The chain uses TRBV7-8 and TRBJ2-1, with D possibly matching TRBD1 (6 bases). The CDR3 DNA is TGTGCCAGCAGCCGGACCGGGGACACTTACAATGAGCAGTTCTTC. This translates into CASSRTGDTYNEQFF.